The rows below give T cell receptor beta chains drawn from one sample of a study of blood T cells in healthy people across ages. TCRdb fed the 5' RACE reads into MiXCR, producing one record per CDR3 protein. Of hundreds of thousands of distinct CDR3 sequences listed, more than 40% were seen once; the top ten hold about 19%. The sample consisted of blood. The receptors were sampled from a man aged 55 to 69 in good health. Both conserved end residues are part of each CDR3. D genes are given only for firm matches. Size is omitted from some rows. Given values are once, few, many or a class for expanded clones.

clone_size	cdr3_length	j_call	v_call	d_call	cdr3_nt	cdr3_aa
-	14	TRBJ1-2	TRBV4-3	TRBD1	TGCGCCAGCAGCCTCGAGACAGGGATTTATGGCTACACCTTC	CASSLETGIYGYTF
-	13	TRBJ2-1	TRBV20-1	-	TGCAGTGCCCCCTACGGACCCCACAATGAGCAGTTCTTC	CSAPYGPHNEQFF
once	14	TRBJ2-5	TRBV7-9	-	TGTGCCAGCATCCGTACAGCGCCGCAAGAGACCCAGTACTTC	CASIRTAPQETQYF
-	14	TRBJ1-3	TRBV12-3/TRBV12-4	TRBD1	TGTGCCGGCAGTCCCGGACAGGACGGAAACACCATATATTTT	CAGSPGQDGNTIYF
few	16	TRBJ1-1	TRBV7-2	-	TGTGCCAGCAGCCCACGTAGCCAACTGGGGAACACTGAAGCTTTCTTT	CASSPRSQLGNTEAFF
-	18	TRBJ2-1	TRBV7-9	-	TGTGCCAGCAGCTTAGCCCTGTGTGGACAGAGCTCCTACAATGAGCAGTTCTTC	CASSLALCGQSSYNEQFF
-	14	TRBJ2-1	TRBV5-1	-	TGCGCCAGCAGCTCCGCGACAGGCTACAATGAGCAGTTCTTC	CASSSATGYNEQFF
-	14	TRBJ1-1	TRBV6-1	TRBD1	TGTGTCAGCAGTGAAGACAGGGGAGACACTGAAGCTTTCTTT	CVSSEDRGDTEAFF
few	15	TRBJ2-7	TRBV6-6	-	TGTGCCAGCAGTTATGAAAGGTCGGGCACCTACGAGCAGTACTTC	CASSYERSGTYEQYF
-	14	TRBJ1-5	TRBV7-9	-	TGTGCCAGCAGCGTAGGTGGGGAATTTCAGCCCCAGCATTTT	CASSVGGEFQPQHF
-	16	TRBJ2-5	TRBV24-1	TRBD2	TGTGCCACCAGTCGTGAGGGACTAAGCTCTGGGGAGACCCAGTACTTC	CATSREGLSSGETQYF
few	12	TRBJ1-6	TRBV20-1	-	TGCAGTGCTAGAGATCTCGGCAGCCCGCCCCACTTT	CSARDLGSPPHF
-	13	TRBJ2-5	TRBV11-2	-	TGTGCCAGCAGCTCTTGGACAGAAGAGACCCAGTACTTC	CASSSWTEETQYF
-	17	TRBJ1-1	TRBV25-1	-	TGTGCCAGCAGTGACTCGGTCCCGGTGCTATTGAACACTGAAGCTTTCTTT	CASSDSVPVLLNTEAFF
many	14	TRBJ2-5	TRBV7-9	TRBD2	TGTGCCAGCAGCTATCCGGGAGGCCAAGAGACCCAGTACTTC	CASSYPGGQETQYF
-	19	TRBJ2-3	TRBV5-1	-	TGCGCCAGCAGCGCCAAAGGTTTAGGGCTGGGGGGAAGCACAGATACGCAGTATTTT	CASSAKGLGLGGSTDTQYF
few	13	TRBJ2-7	TRBV7-9	-	TGTGCCAGCAGCCTACAGTATCAGTCCGAGCAGTACTTC	CASSLQYQSEQYF
many	13	TRBJ2-3	TRBV29-1	-	TGCAGCGTCGGCCCGGGGGCGGGAGATACGCAGTATTTT	CSVGPGAGDTQYF
-	15	TRBJ1-1	TRBV18	-	TGTGCCAGCTCACCGTCGGTCCAGGCGAACACTGAAGCTTTCTTT	CASSPSVQANTEAFF
-	16	TRBJ2-3	TRBV6-2/TRBV6-3	TRBD2	TGTGCCAGCAGTTACAGGACGGGGGGAATCACAGATACGCAGTATTTT	CASSYRTGGITDTQYF
-	15	TRBJ2-3	TRBV6-2/TRBV6-3	TRBD2	TGTGCCAGCAGTTACCCTAGCGGGGGCACAGATGCGCAGTATTTT	CASSYPSGGTDAQYF
-	16	TRBJ2-7	TRBV6-2/TRBV6-3	TRBD2	TGTGCCAGCAGACATTTACTAGCGGGTGATTACTACGAGCAGTACTTC	CASRHLLAGDYYEQYF
-	16	TRBJ2-1	TRBV4-3	-	TGCTCCAGCAGCCAAGGTTTGAAACGTCTGAACAATGAGCAGTTCTTC	CSSSQGLKRLNNEQFF
few	16	TRBJ1-5	TRBV12-3/TRBV12-4	-	TGTGCCAGCAGTTTAGGAGGGCCCCGAAGCAATCAGCCCCAGCATTTT	CASSLGGPRSNQPQHF
many	18	TRBJ2-5	TRBV20-1	TRBD2	TGCAGTGCTGATAGCCGGAGACTAGCGGGGGGGCGAGAAGAGACCCAGTACTTC	CSADSRRLAGGREETQYF
-	12	TRBJ2-3	TRBV7-9	-	TGTGCCAGCCAATGGGAGGCAGATACGCAGTATTTT	CASQWEADTQYF
few	15	TRBJ2-1	TRBV7-9	TRBD2	TGTGCCAGCAGCTTAGGACTAGCGGAATCGGGTGAGCAGTTCTTC	CASSLGLAESGEQFF
-	15	TRBJ1-6	TRBV6-2/TRBV6-3	-	TGTGCCAGCAGTAGGAGAGCGACCTATAATTCACCCCTCCACTTT	CASSRRATYNSPLHF
-	15	TRBJ2-4	TRBV28	TRBD2	TGTGCCAGCAGTACGGGGGGGCCCCCCGGCAACATTCAGTACTTC	CASSTGGPPGNIQYF
few	16	TRBJ2-6	TRBV12-3/TRBV12-4	TRBD1	TGTGCCACACAGGGGGGATCTCGCTCTGGGGCCAACGTCCTGACTTTC	CATQGGSRSGANVLTF
-	16	TRBJ2-2	TRBV7-3	-	TGTGCCAGCAGCTTAGCAGGGGCCATAGGTTCCGGGGAGCTGTTTTTT	CASSLAGAIGSGELFF
-	13	TRBJ2-2	TRBV11-3	-	TGTGCCAGCAGCACCGAATTTGGCGGGGAGCTGTTTTTT	CASSTEFGGELFF
-	14	TRBJ2-7	TRBV20-1	-	TGCAGTGCTAGAGTCTCCAAGAGATCCTACGAGCAGTACTTC	CSARVSKRSYEQYF
-	16	TRBJ2-1	TRBV20-1	TRBD2	TGCAGTGCTAACGACCACTTAGCGGGGAATTACAATGAGCAGTTCTTC	CSANDHLAGNYNEQFF
-	14	TRBJ2-2	TRBV20-1	-	TGCAGTGCTAGTCTTACCGGTATAACCGGGGAGCTGTTTTTT	CSASLTGITGELFF
-	16	TRBJ2-5	TRBV4-1	-	TGCGCCAGCAGCCAAGAGGGGGGGACAGCCCGAAATGAGCAGTACTTC	CASSQEGGTARNEQYF
few	16	TRBJ2-5	TRBV4-1	-	TGCGCCAGCAGCCGCCACGTAGGAAACTACCAAGAGACCCAGTACTTC	CASSRHVGNYQETQYF
-	13	TRBJ2-3	TRBV7-6	-	TGTGCCAGCAGCCCCGCTCTAGAAGATACGCAGTATTTT	CASSPALEDTQYF
-	13	TRBJ2-7	TRBV6-5	-	TGTGCCAGCCCTAACACAGGGCCCTACGAGCAGTACTTC	CASPNTGPYEQYF